This is a list of T cell receptor beta chains from one sample in a study of blood T cell repertoires in COVID-19. The assay was immunoSEQ multiplex PCR, and TCRdb's table has in-frame clones only and misses some. The table lists about 60,000 clones, roughly 80% of them singletons. Sequenced input: peripheral blood. Source of these receptors: a man aged 50-59 years with COVID-19, enrolled during active disease. Both conserved end residues are part of each CDR3. Fields, in order: J gene, V gene, D gene, clone size, CDR3 protein, CDR3 DNA. A D gene is named only where the DNA matches it firmly. Some rows have no size entry. The others give once, few or many, or a class for an expanded clone.

TRBJ1-1	TRBV6-5	-	-	CASIERAGLGTEAFF	TGTGCCAGCATCGAGAGGGCGGGACTAGGGACTGAAGCTTTCTTT
TRBJ2-1	TRBV6-4	-	-	CASSEEGGGNEQFF	TGTGCCAGCAGTGAAGAGGGAGGGGGTAATGAGCAGTTCTTC
TRBJ1-2	TRBV30	-	few	CAWRGYSGYTF	TGTGCCTGGAGGGGTTACAGCGGCTACACCTTC
TRBJ2-1	TRBV29-1	TRBD1	-	CSVVGTVRNEQFF	TGCAGCGTTGTTGGGACAGTACGCAATGAGCAGTTCTTC
TRBJ2-1	TRBV4-2	TRBD2	-	CASSPGLTYNEQFF	TGTGCCAGCAGCCCGGGACTAACCTACAATGAGCAGTTCTTC
TRBJ1-2	TRBV5-1	TRBD1	few	CASRSGQGHYGYTF	TGCGCCAGCAGGTCCGGACAGGGTCATTATGGCTACACCTTC
TRBJ2-3	TRBV7-8	-	-	CASSLVSRGTQYF	TGTGCCAGCAGCTTAGTATCCCGCGGTACGCAGTATTTT
TRBJ2-7	TRBV4-2	TRBD1	-	CASSLQDRGEDEQYF	TGTGCCAGCAGCCTCCAAGACAGGGGAGAAGACGAGCAGTACTTC
TRBJ2-7	TRBV28	-	-	CASSLPRQRRYF	TGTGCCAGCAGTCTCCCGAGACAGAGGCGGTACTTC
TRBJ1-3	TRBV11-2	-	-	CASSPRTASGNTIYF	TGTGCCAGCAGCCCGCGGACAGCCTCTGGAAACACCATATATTTT
TRBJ2-7	TRBV28	TRBD1	-	CASRPGQGYEQYF	TGTGCCAGCAGGCCTGGACAGGGTTACGAGCAGTACTTC
TRBJ2-7	TRBV27	TRBD2	-	CASSFSGRAYEQYF	TGTGCCAGCAGTTTCAGCGGGAGGGCTTACGAGCAGTACTTC
TRBJ1-5	TRBV2	-	-	CASSDSPRDGSNQPQHF	TGTGCCAGCAGCGACAGTCCGCGAGACGGGAGCAATCAGCCCCAGCATTTT
TRBJ2-6	TRBV6-5	-	few	CASSLAGANVLTF	TGTGCCAGCAGCCTTGCTGGGGCCAACGTCCTGACTTTC
TRBJ2-7	TRBV3-1/TRBV3-2	TRBD2	-	CASSQRTSGKHSYEQYF	TGTGCCAGCAGCCAGAGGACTAGCGGGAAACACTCCTACGAGCAGTACTTC